This T cell receptor (beta chain) was obtained from a study of response to subunit inactivated influenza vaccine. Study findings and constraints: Each seasonal flu vaccination may recruit only limited new T cells, authors suggested.

This clonotype was detected a few times. What it recognizes is unknown. TCRdb used MiXCR to reprocess the RT-PCR reads, holding one entry per CDR3 protein. The data show around 710,000 distinct CDR3 sequences, around 13% seen once. Germline CDR1 DFQATT, CDR2 SNEGSKA (reference sequence). V was clipped by 6 bases and J by 13 bases, with 21 bases between them. This CDR3 has 12 amino acids. The material sequenced was PBMCs from blood, taken around two weeks before vaccination. The chain employs TRBV20-1 and TRBJ1-1; weak D call: TRBD1 (6 bases). This receptor was taken from a man between 50 and 59 years old who received an inactivated influenza vaccine. This CDR3 reads CSARGTSLFFFF. CDR3 sequence (DNA): TGCAGTGCCCGGGGGACATCCCTGTTTTTTTTCTTT.